This is a list of T cell receptor beta chains from one sample in a study of memory CD4+ T cells and cytomegalovirus serostatus. TCRdb keeps only in-frame clones here, not all; method: immunoSEQ multiplex PCR. Among 54,000 or so clones listed, about 81% were seen once. Specimen: memory CD4+ T cells from blood. These receptors came from an adult in good health and CMV-seronegative. Both conserved end residues are part of each CDR3. The D gene is left open where the match is weak. Expanded clones are given a class, and other clones once, few, many or no size at all.

TRBV29-1	NA	TRBJ2-1	NA	CSVVPFSYNEQFF	TGCAGCGTTGTCCCTTTCTCCTACAATGAGCAGTTCTTC
TRBV9	NA	TRBJ1-5	TRBD1	CASSRQGGNQPQHF	TGTGCCAGCAGTAGACAGGGGGGGAATCAGCCCCAGCATTTT
TRBV27	NA	TRBJ2-4	TRBD2	CASSLSLAGGIGVLAKNIQYF	TGTGCCAGCAGTTTATCGCTAGCGGGAGGCATTGGGGTCCTAGCCAAAAACATTCAGTACTTC
TRBV7-3	NA	TRBJ2-2	NA	CASSPRARPDTGELFF	TGTGCCAGCAGCCCGAGAGCACGACCAGACACCGGGGAGCTGTTTTTT
TRBV7-2	once	TRBJ2-5	TRBD2	CASSPGELAGGWVETQYF	TGTGCCAGCAGCCCAGGGGAACTAGCGGGTGGATGGGTAGAGACCCAGTACTTC
TRBV11-3	NA	TRBJ2-7	NA	CASSSGQFYEQYF	TGTGCCAGCAGCTCCGGACAGTTCTACGAGCAGTACTTC
TRBV7-3	NA	TRBJ2-1	NA	CASSFDNGEQFF	TGTGCCAGCAGCTTTGACAATGGGGAGCAGTTCTTC
TRBV6-6	NA	TRBJ2-7	NA	CASSYKGIFSEQYF	TGTGCCAGCAGTTACAAGGGGATTTTCTCCGAGCAGTACTTC
TRBV7-3	few	TRBJ1-1	NA	CASSLLGEDLAEAFF	TGTGCCAGCAGCTTATTAGGGGAAGACTTGGCTGAAGCTTTCTTT
TRBV7-2	NA	TRBJ2-1	TRBD2	CASRTTSGIDNEQFF	TGTGCCAGCAGGACGACTAGCGGGATAGACAATGAGCAGTTCTTC
TRBV30	NA	TRBJ1-5	NA	CAWSVGSNQPQHF	TGTGCCTGGAGTGTAGGAAGCAATCAGCCCCAGCATTTT
TRBV11-2	NA	TRBJ2-2	NA	CASSLSLMNTGELFF	TGTGCCAGCAGCTTATCGCTGATGAACACCGGGGAGCTGTTTTTT
TRBV27	NA	TRBJ2-4	TRBD1	CASSPQGALAKNIQYF	TGTGCCAGCAGTCCCCAGGGGGCATTAGCCAAAAACATTCAGTACTTC
TRBV5-6	NA	TRBJ1-5	NA	CASSLRRGYQPQHF	TGTGCCAGCAGCTTGAGGAGGGGATATCAGCCCCAGCATTTT
TRBV11-3	once	TRBJ2-5	TRBD1	CASSPQGNQETQYF	TGTGCCAGCAGCCCACAGGGGAATCAAGAGACCCAGTACTTC
TRBV14	NA	TRBJ1-4	NA	CASSQHGQGRPKLFF	TGTGCCAGCAGCCAACATGGGCAGGGCCGGCCAAAACTGTTTTTT
TRBV7-8	NA	TRBJ2-1	NA	CASSLSSASYNEQFF	TGTGCCAGCAGCTTAAGTAGCGCGAGCTACAATGAGCAGTTCTTC
TRBV7-8	NA	TRBJ1-5	NA	CASRLGASNQPQHF	TGTGCCAGCAGGTTGGGGGCTTCAAATCAGCCCCAGCATTTT
TRBV6-5	NA	TRBJ2-1	NA	CASISPGSRNEQFF	TGTGCCAGCATCTCCCCCGGGAGCCGCAATGAGCAGTTCTTC
TRBV6-1	once	TRBJ1-2	NA	CASSDRVIPGYTF	TGTGCCAGCAGTGATAGAGTAATCCCCGGCTACACCTTC
TRBV7-9	NA	TRBJ2-3	NA	CASQGQLLVLTDTQYF	TGTGCCAGCCAGGGTCAACTACTAGTTTTGACAGATACGCAGTATTTT
TRBV30	NA	TRBJ1-2	NA	CAWSVLDYGYTF	TGTGCCTGGAGTGTACTAGACTATGGCTACACCTTC
TRBV9	NA	TRBJ2-3	TRBD2	CASSVGTAGGSTDTQYF	TGTGCCAGCAGCGTAGGGACAGCGGGAGGGAGCACAGATACGCAGTATTTT
TRBV7-3	NA	TRBJ1-1	NA	CASRLDTRGGEAFF	TGTGCCAGCAGATTAGACACCCGCGGGGGTGAAGCTTTCTTT
TRBV29-1	NA	TRBJ1-2	NA	CSAGETEAGYTF	TGCAGCGCCGGAGAGACAGAAGCTGGCTACACCTTC
TRBV6-5	NA	TRBJ2-5	NA	CASSNSGTETQYF	TGTGCCAGCAGTAACTCCGGGACAGAGACCCAGTACTTC
TRBV5-1	NA	TRBJ1-2	NA	CASSLDGTNYGYTF	TGCGCCAGCAGCTTGGATGGCACGAACTATGGCTACACCTTC
TRBV4-3	NA	TRBJ1-2	NA	CASSQDLLEVSGYTF	TGCGCCAGCAGCCAAGATCTCTTGGAGGTTTCGGGCTACACCTTC
TRBV19	NA	TRBJ2-3	TRBD1	CASSIGDSSGNTQYF	TGTGCCAGTAGTATAGGGGACAGTTCTGGAAATACGCAGTATTTT
TRBV11-2	NA	TRBJ1-1	NA	CASSKKVGEAFF	TGTGCCAGCAGCAAGAAGGTAGGCGAAGCTTTCTTT
TRBV5-4	NA	TRBJ2-1	NA	CASSLDLRGTYNEQFF	TGTGCCAGCAGCTTGGATTTACGGGGGACCTACAATGAGCAGTTCTTC
TRBV5-1	NA	TRBJ2-5	TRBD2	CASSLAGGSETQYF	TGCGCCAGCAGCTTAGCGGGAGGGTCTGAGACCCAGTACTTC
TRBV19	once	TRBJ1-2	NA	CASSMGSTNYGYTF	TGTGCCAGTAGTATGGGGAGCACGAACTATGGCTACACCTTC
TRBV10-3	NA	TRBJ2-2	NA	CAISGGMRTGELFF	TGTGCCATCAGTGGCGGGATGCGCACCGGGGAGCTGTTTTTT
TRBV11-3	NA	TRBJ2-7	TRBD1	CASSYRQGTSYEQYF	TGTGCCAGCAGCTACCGACAGGGGACTTCCTACGAGCAGTACTTC
TRBV19	once	TRBJ2-7	NA	CASSIGQDYEQYF	TGTGCCAGTAGTATCGGTCAAGACTACGAGCAGTACTTC
TRBV5-6	NA	TRBJ2-2	NA	CASSLNRKLSGELFF	TGTGCCAGCAGCCTTAACCGGAAGCTCTCCGGGGAGCTGTTTTTT
TRBV9	NA	TRBJ1-6	NA	CAAGTGLDSPLHF	TGTGCCGCGGGTACAGGGTTGGATTCACCCCTCCACTTT
TRBV7-3	NA	TRBJ2-1	NA	CASSLKANDYNEQFF	TGTGCCAGCAGCTTAAAGGCTAACGACTACAATGAGCAGTTCTTC
TRBV18	NA	TRBJ2-3	NA	CATESQLGTDTQYF	TGTGCCACCGAATCCCAGCTGGGTACAGATACGCAGTATTTT
TRBV6-5	NA	TRBJ1-2	NA	CASSYSEFDGYTF	TGTGCCAGCAGTTACTCGGAGTTCGATGGCTACACCTTC
TRBV18	NA	TRBJ2-5	TRBD1	CASSPGTVEETQYF	TGTGCCAGCTCCCCCGGGACAGTCGAGGAGACCCAGTACTTC
TRBV6-5	NA	TRBJ2-2	NA	CASSYSNFGTGELFF	TGTGCCAGCAGTTACTCGAATTTCGGCACCGGGGAGCTGTTTTTT
TRBV6-1	NA	TRBJ1-5	TRBD1	CASSEGGTVKNQPQHF	TGTGCCAGCAGTGAAGGGGGGACAGTCAAGAATCAGCCCCAGCATTTT
TRBV19	NA	TRBJ1-1	TRBD1	CASRSDRGNIMNTEAFF	TGTGCCAGTAGATCGGACAGGGGCAACATCATGAACACTGAAGCTTTCTTT
TRBV4-1	NA	TRBJ2-1	TRBD2	CASSQDLSSGAYNEQFF	TGCGCCAGCAGCCAAGATCTGTCTAGCGGTGCCTACAATGAGCAGTTCTTC
TRBV6-1	NA	TRBJ1-4	NA	CASGGRTNEKLFF	TGTGCCAGCGGGGGGCGGACTAATGAAAAACTGTTTTTT
TRBV6-1	NA	TRBJ2-1	NA	CASSGYGTPLDEQFF	TGTGCCAGCAGTGGATACGGGACTCCCCTGGATGAGCAGTTCTTC
TRBV9	NA	TRBJ2-3	NA	CASSVVPQHTDTQYF	TGTGCCAGCAGCGTAGTCCCGCAGCATACAGATACGCAGTATTTT
TRBV5-1	NA	TRBJ2-2	NA	CASTTSVQAGELFF	TGCGCCAGCACCACCTCTGTGCAGGCCGGGGAGCTGTTTTTT
TRBV11-3	NA	TRBJ2-7	TRBD2	CASSALAGRGTYEQYF	TGTGCCAGCAGCGCCCTTGCCGGGAGGGGAACCTACGAGCAGTACTTC
TRBV2	NA	TRBJ1-6	NA	CASEGLRSPLHF	TGTGCCAGTGAGGGGCTGAGGTCACCCCTCCACTTT